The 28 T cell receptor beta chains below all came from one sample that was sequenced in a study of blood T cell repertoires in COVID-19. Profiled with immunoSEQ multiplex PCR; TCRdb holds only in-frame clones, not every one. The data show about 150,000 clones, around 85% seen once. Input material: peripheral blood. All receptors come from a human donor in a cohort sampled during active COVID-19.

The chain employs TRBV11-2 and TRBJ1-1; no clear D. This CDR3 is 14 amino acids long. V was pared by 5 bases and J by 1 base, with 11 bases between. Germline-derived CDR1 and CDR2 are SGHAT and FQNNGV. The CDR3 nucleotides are TGTGCCAGCAGCCCCCCGACGGGGAACACTGAAGCTTTCTTT. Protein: CASSPPTGNTEAFF.

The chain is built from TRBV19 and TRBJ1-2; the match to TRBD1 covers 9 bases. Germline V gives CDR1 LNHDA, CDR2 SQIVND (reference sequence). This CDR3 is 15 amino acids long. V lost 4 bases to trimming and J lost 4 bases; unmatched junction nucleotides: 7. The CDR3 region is CASSTPGQGPYGYTF. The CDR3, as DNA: TGTGCCAGTAGTACGCCGGGACAGGGTCCCTATGGCTACACCTTC.

DNA of the CDR3: TGTGCCAGCAGTGAAGAGGGGGAGACTAAACAAGAGACCCAGTACTTC. Its translation is CASSEEGETKQETQYF. The V gene is TRBV2, the J gene TRBJ2-5; D is perhaps TRBD1 (6 bases). The V gene lost 1 base and the J gene lost 2 bases, with 14 bases spanning the gap. This CDR3 has 16 residues. CDR1 and CDR2 from the germline V gene are SNHLY and FYNNEI.

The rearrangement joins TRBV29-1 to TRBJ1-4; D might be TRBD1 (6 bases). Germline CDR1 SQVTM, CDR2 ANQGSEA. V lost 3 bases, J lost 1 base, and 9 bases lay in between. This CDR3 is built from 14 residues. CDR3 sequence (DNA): TGCAGCGTTGACGCACAGGGAACTAATGAAAAACTGTTTTTT. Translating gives CSVDAQGTNEKLFF.

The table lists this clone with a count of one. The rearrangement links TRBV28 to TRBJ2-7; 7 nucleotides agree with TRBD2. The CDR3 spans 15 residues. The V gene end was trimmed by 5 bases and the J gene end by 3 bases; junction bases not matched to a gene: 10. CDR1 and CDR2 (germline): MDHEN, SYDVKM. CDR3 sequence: CASSAPGLTDYEQYF. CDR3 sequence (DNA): TGTGCCAGCAGTGCCCCGGGACTAACAGACTACGAGCAGTACTTC.

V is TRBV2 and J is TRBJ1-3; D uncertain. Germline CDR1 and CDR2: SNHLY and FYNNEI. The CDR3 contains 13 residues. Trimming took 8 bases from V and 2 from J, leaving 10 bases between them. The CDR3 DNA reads TGTGCCAGCGGTTCGGGAGCTGGAAACACCATATATTTT. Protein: CASGSGAGNTIYF.

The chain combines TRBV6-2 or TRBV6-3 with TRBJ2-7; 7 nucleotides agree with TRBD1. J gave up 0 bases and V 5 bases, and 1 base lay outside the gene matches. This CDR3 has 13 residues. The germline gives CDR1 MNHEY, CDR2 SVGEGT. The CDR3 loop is CASSRGLSYEQYF. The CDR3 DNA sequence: TGTGCCAGCAGTAGGGGGCTCTCCTACGAGCAGTACTTC.

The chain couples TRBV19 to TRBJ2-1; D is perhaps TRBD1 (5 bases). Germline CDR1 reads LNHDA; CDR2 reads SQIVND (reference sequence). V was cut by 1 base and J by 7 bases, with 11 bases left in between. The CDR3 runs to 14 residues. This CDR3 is CASSIGAAGNEQFF. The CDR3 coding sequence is TGTGCCAGTAGTATAGGGGCCGCAGGGAATGAGCAGTTCTTC.

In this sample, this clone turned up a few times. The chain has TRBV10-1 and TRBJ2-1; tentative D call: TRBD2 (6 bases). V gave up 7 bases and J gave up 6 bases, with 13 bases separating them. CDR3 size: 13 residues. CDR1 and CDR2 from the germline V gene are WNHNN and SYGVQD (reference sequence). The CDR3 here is CASTKEGLNEQFF. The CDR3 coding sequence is TGCGCCAGCACCAAGGAGGGCCTCAATGAGCAGTTCTTC.

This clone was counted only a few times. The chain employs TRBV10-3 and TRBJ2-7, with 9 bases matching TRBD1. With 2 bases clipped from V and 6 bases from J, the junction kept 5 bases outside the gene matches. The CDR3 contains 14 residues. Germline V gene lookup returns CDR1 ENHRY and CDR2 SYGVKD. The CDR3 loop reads CAISEAGTGREQYF. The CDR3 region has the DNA TGTGCCATCAGTGAGGCCGGGACAGGGCGCGAGCAGTACTTC.

The CDR3 DNA sequence: TGTGCCAGCAGTGAAGGGCTAGCTCTTAGCACAGATACGCAGTATTTT. Its protein product is CASSEGLALSTDTQYF. V is TRBV6-1 and J is TRBJ2-3; possibly TRBD2 for D (5 bases). V was pared by 1 base and J by 0 bases, with 11 bases between. CDR3 size: 16 residues. CDR1 and CDR2 from the germline V gene are MNHNS and SASEGT.

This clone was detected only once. The CDR3 nucleotides are TGTGCCAGCAGCTTGCTAGCGCACTCCTACGAGCAGTACTTC. Translated, it gives CASSLLAHSYEQYF. This chain connects TRBV7-8 to TRBJ2-7; tentative D call: TRBD2 (6 bases). V lost 3 bases, J lost 0 bases, and 9 bases lay in between. CDR1 is SGHVS, CDR2 FQNEAQ, per germline. This CDR3 is 14 amino acids long.

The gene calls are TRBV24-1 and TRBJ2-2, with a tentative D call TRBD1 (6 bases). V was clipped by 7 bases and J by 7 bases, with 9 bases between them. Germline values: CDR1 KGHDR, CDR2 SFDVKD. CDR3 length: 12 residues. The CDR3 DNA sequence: TGTGCCACCAGCACAGGGATCGGGGAGCTGTTTTTT. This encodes CATSTGIGELFF.

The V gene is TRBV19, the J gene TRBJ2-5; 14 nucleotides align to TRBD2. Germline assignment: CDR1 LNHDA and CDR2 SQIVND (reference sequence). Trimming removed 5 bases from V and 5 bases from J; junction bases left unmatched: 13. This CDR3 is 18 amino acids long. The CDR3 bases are TGTGCCAGTAGTCCCGGACTAGCGGGGGGCGGTGGAGGCGAGACCCAGTACTTC. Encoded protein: CASSPGLAGGGGGETQYF.

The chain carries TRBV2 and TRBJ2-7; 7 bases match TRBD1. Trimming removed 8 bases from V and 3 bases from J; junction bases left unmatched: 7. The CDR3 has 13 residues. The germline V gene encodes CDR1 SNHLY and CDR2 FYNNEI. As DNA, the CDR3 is TGTGCCAGCGTCGGGACAGCCTACTACGAGCAGTACTTC. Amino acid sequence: CASVGTAYYEQYF. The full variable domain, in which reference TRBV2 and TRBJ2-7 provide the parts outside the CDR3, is EPEVTQTPSHQVTQMGQEVILRCVPISNHLYFYWYRQILGQKVEFLVSFYNNEISEKSEIFDDQFSVERPDGSNFTLKIRSTKLEDSAMYFCASVGTAYYEQYFGPGTRLTVT.

The CDR3 region is CASSFGGGAYEQYF. CDR3 bases: TGTGCCAGCAGTTTCGGCGGGGGGGCCTACGAGCAGTACTTC. The rearrangement uses TRBV6-5 and TRBJ2-7, with 9 bases aligning to TRBD2. Germline V gene lookup returns CDR1 MNHEY and CDR2 SVGAGI. With 4 bases clipped from V and 2 bases from J, the junction kept 3 bases outside the gene matches. The CDR3 has 14 amino acids.

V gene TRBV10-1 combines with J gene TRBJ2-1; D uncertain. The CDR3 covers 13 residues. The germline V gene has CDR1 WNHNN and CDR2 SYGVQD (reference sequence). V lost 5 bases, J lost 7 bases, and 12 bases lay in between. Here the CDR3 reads CASSKDKNNEQFF. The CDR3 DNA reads TGCGCCAGCAGTAAAGACAAGAATAATGAGCAGTTCTTC.

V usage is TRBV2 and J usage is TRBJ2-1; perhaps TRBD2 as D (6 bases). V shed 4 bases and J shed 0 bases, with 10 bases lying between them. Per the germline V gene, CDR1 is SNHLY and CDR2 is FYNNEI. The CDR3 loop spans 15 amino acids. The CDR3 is CASSGGVSSYNEQFF. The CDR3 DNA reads TGTGCCAGCAGTGGGGGGGTGAGCTCCTACAATGAGCAGTTCTTC.

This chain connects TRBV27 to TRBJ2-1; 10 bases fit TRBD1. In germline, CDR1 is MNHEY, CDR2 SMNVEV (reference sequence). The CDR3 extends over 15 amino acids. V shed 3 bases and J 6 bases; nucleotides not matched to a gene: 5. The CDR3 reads CASSLTDRGSNEQFF. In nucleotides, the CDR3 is TGTGCCAGCAGTTTGACGGACAGGGGGTCCAATGAGCAGTTCTTC.

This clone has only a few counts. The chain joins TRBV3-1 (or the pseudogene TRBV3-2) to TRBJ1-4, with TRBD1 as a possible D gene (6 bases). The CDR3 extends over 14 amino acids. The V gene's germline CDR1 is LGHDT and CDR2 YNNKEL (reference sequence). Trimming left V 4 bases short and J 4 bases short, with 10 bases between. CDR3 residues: CASSRGQLNEKLFF. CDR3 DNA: TGTGCCAGCAGCCGAGGACAGCTTAATGAAAAACTGTTTTTT.

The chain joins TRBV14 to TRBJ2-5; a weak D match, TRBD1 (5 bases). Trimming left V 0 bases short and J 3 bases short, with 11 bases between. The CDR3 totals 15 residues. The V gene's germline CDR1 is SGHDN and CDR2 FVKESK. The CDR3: CASSQDDSLEETQYF. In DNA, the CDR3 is TGTGCCAGCAGCCAAGATGACAGTCTGGAAGAGACCCAGTACTTC. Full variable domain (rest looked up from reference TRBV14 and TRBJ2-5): EAGVTQFPSHSVIEKGQTVTLRCDPISGHDNLYWYRRVMGKEIKFLLHFVKESKQDESGMPNNRFLAERTGGTYSTLKVQPAELEDSGVYFCASSQDDSLEETQYFGPGTRLLVL.

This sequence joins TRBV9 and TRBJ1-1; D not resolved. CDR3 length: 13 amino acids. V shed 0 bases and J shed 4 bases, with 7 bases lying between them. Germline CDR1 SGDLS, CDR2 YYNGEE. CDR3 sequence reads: CASSVDRVTEAFF. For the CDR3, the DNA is TGTGCCAGCAGCGTAGACCGGGTCACTGAAGCTTTCTTT.

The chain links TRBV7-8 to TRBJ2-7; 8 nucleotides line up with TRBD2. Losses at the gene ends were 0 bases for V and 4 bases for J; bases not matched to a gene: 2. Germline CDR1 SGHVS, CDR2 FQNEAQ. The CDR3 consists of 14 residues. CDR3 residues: CASSLAGLAYEQYF. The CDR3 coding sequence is TGTGCCAGCAGCTTAGCCGGACTAGCTTACGAGCAGTACTTC.

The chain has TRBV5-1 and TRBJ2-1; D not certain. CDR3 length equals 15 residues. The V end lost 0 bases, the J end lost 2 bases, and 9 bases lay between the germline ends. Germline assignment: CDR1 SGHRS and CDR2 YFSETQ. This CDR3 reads CASSLDGPPYNEQFF. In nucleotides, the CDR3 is TGCGCCAGCAGCTTGGATGGCCCCCCCTACAATGAGCAGTTCTTC.

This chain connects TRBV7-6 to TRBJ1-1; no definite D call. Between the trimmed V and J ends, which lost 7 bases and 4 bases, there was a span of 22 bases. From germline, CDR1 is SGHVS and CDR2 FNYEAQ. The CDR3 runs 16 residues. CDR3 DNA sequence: TGTGCCAGCACCCAAGGTGGTGTAGCCAGCTCCACTGAAGCTTTCTTT. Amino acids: CASTQGGVASSTEAFF. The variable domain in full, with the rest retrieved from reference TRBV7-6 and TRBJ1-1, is GAGVSQSPRYKVTKRGQDVALRCDPISGHVSLYWYRQALGQGPEFLTYFNYEAQQDKSGLPNDRFSAERPEGSISTLTIQRTEQRDSAMYRCASTQGGVASSTEAFFGQGTRLTVV.

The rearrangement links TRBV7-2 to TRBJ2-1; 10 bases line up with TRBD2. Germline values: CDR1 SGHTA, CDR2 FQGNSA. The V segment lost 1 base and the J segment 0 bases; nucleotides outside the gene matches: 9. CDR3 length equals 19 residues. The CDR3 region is CASSLDPLAGASSYNEQFF. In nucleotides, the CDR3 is TGTGCCAGCAGCTTAGATCCCCTAGCGGGAGCTAGCTCCTACAATGAGCAGTTCTTC.

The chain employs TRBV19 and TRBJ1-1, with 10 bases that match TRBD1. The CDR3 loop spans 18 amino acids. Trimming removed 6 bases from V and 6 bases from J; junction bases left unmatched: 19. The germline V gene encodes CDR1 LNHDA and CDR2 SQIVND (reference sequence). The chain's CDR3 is CASSTIRDRGPRVAEAFF. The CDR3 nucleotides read TGTGCCAGTAGCACTATCCGGGACAGGGGCCCCCGAGTCGCTGAAGCTTTCTTT.

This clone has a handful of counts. CDR3 region: CAWSVAGGPLYEQYF. Written as DNA, the CDR3 is TGTGCCTGGAGTGTCGCGGGAGGGCCGCTATATGAGCAGTACTTC. V is TRBV30 and J is TRBJ2-7; 9 bases fit TRBD2. The CDR3 contains 15 residues. J gave up 7 bases and V 0 bases, and 10 bases lay outside the gene matches. Germline loops: CDR1 GTSNPN, CDR2 SVGIG (reference sequence).